This T cell receptor beta chain was sequenced for a study of shared clonotypes between healthy human individuals. CDR3 size: 14 residues. Trimming removed 2 bases from V and 5 bases from J; junction bases left unmatched: 6. Germline loops: CDR1 SEHNR, CDR2 FQNEAQ (reference sequence). As processed by the authors: ImmunoSEQ gave junction-only sequences without quality scores, so filtering differed. Assay used: immunoSEQ multiplex PCR; TCRdb lists only in-frame clones, some missing. The V and J calls and clone size are taken from that table; D and trimming were inferred from the DNA. The sample has about 560,000 clones; around 81% are singletons. Genomic DNA came from tens of millions of PBMCs in unsorted samples.

This clonotype was obtained from a woman in her forties in good health. Some clones in this sample may be carry-over from other donors' samples. Specimen: PBMCs. The chain joins TRBV7-9 to TRBJ2-7, with 7 bases matching TRBD2. CDR3 coding DNA: TGTGCCAGCAGCTTAAGGGAGGGGTCCGACGAGCAGTACTTC. It yields the protein CASSLREGSDEQYF.